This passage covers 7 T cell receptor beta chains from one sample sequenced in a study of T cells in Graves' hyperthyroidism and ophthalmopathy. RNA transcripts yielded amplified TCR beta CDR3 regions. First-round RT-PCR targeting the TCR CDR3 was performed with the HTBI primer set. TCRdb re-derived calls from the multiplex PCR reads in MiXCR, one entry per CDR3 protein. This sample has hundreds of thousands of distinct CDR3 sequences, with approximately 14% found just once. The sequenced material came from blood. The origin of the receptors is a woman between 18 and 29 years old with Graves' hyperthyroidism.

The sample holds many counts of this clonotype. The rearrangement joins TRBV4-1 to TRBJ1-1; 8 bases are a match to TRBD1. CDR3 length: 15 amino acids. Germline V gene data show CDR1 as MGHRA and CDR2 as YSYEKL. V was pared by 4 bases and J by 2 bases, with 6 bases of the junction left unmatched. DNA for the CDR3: TGCGCCAGCAGCCTGCCGGGACAGGCAAACACTGAAGCTTTCTTT. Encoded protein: CASSLPGQANTEAFF.

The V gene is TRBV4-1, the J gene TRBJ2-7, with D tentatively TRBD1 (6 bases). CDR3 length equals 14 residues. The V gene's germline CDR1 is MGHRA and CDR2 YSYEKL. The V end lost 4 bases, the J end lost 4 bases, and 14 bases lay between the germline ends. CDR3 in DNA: TGCGCCAGCAGCCCCCGCGGCGACAGGTACGAGCAGTACTTC. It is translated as CASSPRGDRYEQYF.

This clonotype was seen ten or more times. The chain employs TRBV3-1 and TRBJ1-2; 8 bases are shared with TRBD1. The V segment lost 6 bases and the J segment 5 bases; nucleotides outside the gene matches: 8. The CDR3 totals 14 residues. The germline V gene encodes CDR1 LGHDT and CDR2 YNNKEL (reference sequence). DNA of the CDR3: TGTGCCAGCAGGCCCGGGACAGGCAGTTATGGCTACACCTTC. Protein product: CASRPGTGSYGYTF.

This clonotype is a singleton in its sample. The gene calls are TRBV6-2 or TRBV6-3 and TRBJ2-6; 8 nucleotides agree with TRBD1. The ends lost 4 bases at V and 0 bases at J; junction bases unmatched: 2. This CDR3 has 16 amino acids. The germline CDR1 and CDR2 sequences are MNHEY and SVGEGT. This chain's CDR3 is CASSWTGSSGANVLTF. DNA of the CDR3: TGTGCCAGCAGTTGGACAGGGAGCTCTGGGGCCAACGTCCTGACTTTC.

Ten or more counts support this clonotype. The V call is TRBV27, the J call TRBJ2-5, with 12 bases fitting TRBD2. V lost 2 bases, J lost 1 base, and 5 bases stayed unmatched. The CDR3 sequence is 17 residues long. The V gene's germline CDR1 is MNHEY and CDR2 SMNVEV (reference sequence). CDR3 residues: CASSLRLAGGPQETQYF. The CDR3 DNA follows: TGTGCCAGCAGTTTACGTCTAGCGGGAGGGCCCCAAGAGACCCAGTACTTC.

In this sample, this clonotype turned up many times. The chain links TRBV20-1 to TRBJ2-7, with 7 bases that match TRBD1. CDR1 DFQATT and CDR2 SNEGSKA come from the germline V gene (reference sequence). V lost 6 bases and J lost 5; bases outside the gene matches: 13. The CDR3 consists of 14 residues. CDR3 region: CSATLRQGQHEQYF. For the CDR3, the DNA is TGCAGTGCAACCTTGAGACAGGGCCAGCACGAGCAGTACTTC.

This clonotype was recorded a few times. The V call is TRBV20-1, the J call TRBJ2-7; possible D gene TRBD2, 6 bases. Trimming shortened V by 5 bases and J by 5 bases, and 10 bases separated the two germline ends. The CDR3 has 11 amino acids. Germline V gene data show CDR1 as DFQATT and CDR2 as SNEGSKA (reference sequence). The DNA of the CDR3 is TGCAGTGCTGGGACTTGGAACGAGCAGTACTTC. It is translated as CSAGTWNEQYF.